This T cell receptor (beta chain) was captured in a study of Graves' ophthalmopathy and Graves' hyperthyroidism listed by TCRdb under 2018. For the study in its entirety: Peripheral blood was collected at initial diagnosis, prior to any treatment. For training and testing, the 95 to 100 patients in the discovery cohort were randomly divided in a 7:3 ratio. In roughly six hyperthyroidism patients, the T-cell repertoires found in thyroid tissue were compared with those found in blood. TCR beta repertoire signatures were used to distinguish Graves' ophthalmopathy from Graves' hyperthyroidism and to predict progression to ophthalmopathy. An independent validation cohort was composed of some 19 hyperthyroidism patients and over 15 patients who later progressed from hyperthyroidism to ophthalmopathy. In total, 135 blood samples were TCR-sequenced: approximately 42 ophthalmopathy, some 72 hyperthyroidism and some 17 hyperthyroidism-to-ophthalmopathy patients. After sampling, hyperthyroidism patients received methimazole starting at 30 mg daily, and ophthalmopathy patients received high-dose intravenous methylprednisolone. To explore V-J signatures that separate ophthalmopathy from hyperthyroidism, a discovery set of approximately 100 patients was enrolled, consisting of 40 to 45 with ophthalmopathy and about 60 with stable hyperthyroidism. Results the study describes overall, beyond this receptor: Most expanded thyroid clonotypes with frequency above 0.001 were also detected in blood, suggesting blood repertoires may reflect the thyroid immune response. Sample size was not statistically predetermined, and group allocation was not concealed from the investigators. In validation, the model predicted ophthalmopathy progression with roughly 68% sensitivity and approximately 75% specificity; roughly 11 predicted patients were CT-confirmed with GO in a median of approximately 6.5 months. Ophthalmopathy was separated from stable hyperthyroidism by the 13-signature model with about 89% sensitivity and roughly 82% specificity in cross-validation and with 80%/75% in the test set.

This clonotype has at least ten counts. Its binding antigen is unknown. Base qualities are not at hand, and no much larger clone is one base apart. For repertoire sequencing, TCR beta CDR3 regions were amplified from RNA transcripts. The first round of RT-PCR was done with HTBI primers and the Qiagen OneStep RT-PCR kit, and was followed by a second round of multiplex PCR, then size selection and purification. Libraries were sequenced on an Illumina HiSeq2000 using paired-end 100 bp reads. Regarding the original processing steps: SOAPnuke was used to process the reads, removing any read that contained adapters or uncalled bases, had a mean Phred below 15, or lacked an exact match to the constant primer or identifier. COPE v1.2.5 was used to merge high-quality paired reads. Each unique nucleotide sequence was defined as a clonotype, and clonotypes were aligned to IMGT TRB V, D and J references with MiTCR v1.1. The analysis was limited to V-J combinations with a frequency above 0.0001, which together covered just over 98% of the repertoires. For each V-J combination, a TCR clonal expansion and chaos score was defined as the ratio of F50 clonal expansion to chaos observed in the TCRdist matrix. Welch's t-statistics and random forest were used to reduce features to approximately 13 V-J combinations, which were fed into a naive Bayes classifier. Thyroid-blood repertoire similarity was quantified with the Morisita-Horn index. TCRdb reworked the public reads: Q25 trimming with fastp, MiXCR clone assembly, productive beta chains retained. CDR3 protein sequences are deduplicated, and each keeps its most common genes and DNA. TCRdb, not the authors, supplied the V and J calls. A total of about 220,000 distinct CDR3 sequences appear in this sample, about 22% of them only once. The ten largest clones capture about 40% of the sample.

The ophthalmopathy patients had moderately to severely active disease, with a Clinical Activity Score of 3 or higher, a NOSPECS grade of 4 or higher, and a disease duration of less than 3 months. Patients with other autoimmune diseases, uncontrolled infections, pregnancy or lactation were excluded. Clinical symptoms, serum thyroxine, TRAb, thyroid ultrasound and orbital computed tomography were used for diagnosis. PBMCs were isolated from about 9 ml of fresh peripheral blood by Ficoll-Paque density gradient centrifugation. Total RNA was extracted with Trizol reagent and quality-checked on an Agilent 2100 Bioanalyzer. Sample: peripheral blood. The clonotype originates from a woman aged 45 to 65 with Graves' ophthalmopathy. Donor details come from another sample of the same person, matched by shared clones.

The CDR3 protein is CASSTGGSSGNTEAFF. In nucleotides, the sequence is TGTGCCTCCTCGACAGGGGGAAGCAGTGGAAACACTGAAGCTTTCTTT. Rearrangement joined TRBV10-3 to TRBJ1-1; TRBD1 agrees with 9 junctional bases. The germline V gene provides CDR1 ENHRY and CDR2 SYGVKD. Trimmed from V: 11 bases; trimmed from J: 2 bases; junction bases lacking a gene match: 15. Including the terminal cysteine and phenylalanine, the CDR3 comprises 16 residues. The kept DNA is CDR3 alone, 48 bases in frame from the first base.